This TCR beta chain came from a study of cytomegalovirus exposure and HLA in healthy donors. Donors counted as nominally healthy when sampled, yet unrecorded immune exposures were likely. General study results and limits: Donors were assumed by presence/absence analyses to have roughly uniform sequencing depth. Immune exposure data for these donors was limited to CMV serostatus. CMV antigen specificity was confirmed in vitro for a few CMV-associated chains.

With V trimmed by 6 bases and J by 6 bases, 8 bases remained unmatched. Germline-derived CDR1 and CDR2 are MNHEY and SMNVEV (reference sequence). The CDR3 covers 14 residues. The PCR was carried out with 60 Vbeta primers and 13 Jbeta primers. Profiled with immunoSEQ multiplex PCR; TCRdb holds only in-frame clones, not every one. In the table there are around 200,000 clones, roughly four fifths of which are singletons. As regards this clone: Its target is unknown.

This TCR was recovered from a man in his fifties in good health and CMV-seronegative. The sample comprised PBMCs. The chain carries TRBV27 and TRBJ2-5; 9 nucleotides line up with TRBD1. The CDR3 DNA follows: TGTGCCAGCAGCCAAGGACAGGGGCGGAAGACCCAGTACTTC. Amino acids: CASSQGQGRKTQYF.